This T cell receptor (beta chain) was observed in a study of blood T cell repertoires in COVID-19. V gave up 2 bases and J gave up 4 bases, with 14 bases separating them. The CDR3 sequence is 15 residues long. Germline V gene data show CDR1 as MNHEY and CDR2 as SVGEGT. Only in-frame clones appear in the TCRdb table, and some are missing; sequencing was by immunoSEQ multiplex PCR. This table holds 100,000 to 150,000 clones, roughly 80% found once. Sequencing used peripheral blood. This chain uses TRBV6-2 or TRBV6-3 with TRBJ1-2; the D gene is possibly TRBD1 (5 bases). The sequence derives from a man at least 80 years old with COVID-19, enrolled during active disease. The CDR3 here is CASSYRDSPVYGYTF. In DNA, the CDR3 is TGTGCCAGCAGTTACCGGGACTCTCCAGTCTATGGCTACACCTTC.